This record looks at one T cell receptor beta chain sequence and its context. Antigen unknown. These data come from a study of beta chain features in type 1 diabetes. Study results and limitations: Among patients with Type 1 diabetes, TCRB CDR3s were moderately but significantly shorter in every one of the four CD4+ subsets. cDNA-based sequencing might over-represent cells highly expressing TCR.

By way of CD45RO/CCR7/CD25/CD127/CD95/CD27, the CD4+ regulatory, stem cell-like memory, central memory and naive cells were sorted. Of the isolated RNA, all was reverse transcribed, and so the sequenced material was expressed TCRB transcripts. Assay: immunoSEQ multiplex PCR; the TCRdb copy retains only in-frame clones and omits some. The repertoire holds about 130,000 clones, with around 10% as singletons. The TCR originated in a man aged 25 to 40 with type 1 diabetes. The sequenced material came from central memory CD4+ T cells from blood.

The DNA for the CDR3 is TGTGCCAGCAGTTTAGGAGTAGCAGGGCCTAATGAGCAGTTCTTC. The encoded protein is CASSLGVAGPNEQFF. The rearrangement uses TRBV6-5 and TRBJ2-1; perhaps TRBD1 as D (5 bases). The CDR3 spans 15 residues. V lost 4 bases to trimming and J lost 7 bases, with 17 bases between them. Germline CDR1 and CDR2: MNHEY and SVGAGI.